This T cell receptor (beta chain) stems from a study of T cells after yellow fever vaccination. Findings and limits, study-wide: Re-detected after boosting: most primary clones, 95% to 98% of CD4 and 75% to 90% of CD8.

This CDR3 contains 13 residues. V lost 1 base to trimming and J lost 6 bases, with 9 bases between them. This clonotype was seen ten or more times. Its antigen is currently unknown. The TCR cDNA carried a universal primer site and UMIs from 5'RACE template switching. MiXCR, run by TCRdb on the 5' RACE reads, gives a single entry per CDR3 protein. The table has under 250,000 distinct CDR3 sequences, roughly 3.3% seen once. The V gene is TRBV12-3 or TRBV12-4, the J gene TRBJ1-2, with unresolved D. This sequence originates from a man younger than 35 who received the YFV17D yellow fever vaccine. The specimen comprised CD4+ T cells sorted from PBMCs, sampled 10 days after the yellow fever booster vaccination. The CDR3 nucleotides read TGTGCCAGCAGTTTAGACAGTATCCATGGCTACACCTTC. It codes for CASSLDSIHGYTF.